This T cell receptor beta chain is drawn from a study of T cell responses to AZD1222 COVID-19 vaccine. Study-wide findings and caveats: Spike-specific TCR breadth and depth rose after two AZD1222 doses. Clonal diversity was possibly underestimated; the donors were predominantly white British and more often female.

This clone has only one observation. What it recognizes is unknown. The protocol was immunoSEQ multiplex PCR, while the TCRdb copy is restricted to in-frame clones and leaves out a portion. The table records 68,000 or so clones, almost 90% of them present only once. V gave up 6 bases and J gave up 0 bases, with 12 bases separating them. CDR1 and CDR2 from the germline V gene are MNHEY and SVGAGI. The CDR3 consists of 14 residues. The gene calls are TRBV6-5 and TRBJ2-7, with D hard to call. The specimen was peripheral blood, collected on day 0 of AZD1222 vaccination. The sequence came from an adult in good health. CDR3 coding DNA: TGTGCCAGCAGCCTAAAGGGAAACTCCTACGAGCAGTACTTC. It encodes CASSLKGNSYEQYF.